This T cell receptor (beta chain) came from a study of T cells in Graves' hyperthyroidism and ophthalmopathy. TCR beta CDR3 sequences were amplified from RNA transcripts. When the TCR CDR3 underwent first-round RT-PCR, the HTBI primer set was used. TCRdb fed the multiplex PCR reads into MiXCR, producing one record per CDR3 protein. The sample gives 300,000 to 450,000 distinct CDR3 sequences, about a sixth of which show up once; around 30% is in the top ten. The CDR3 has 13 amino acids. Germline V gives CDR1 ENHRY, CDR2 SYGVKD. V shed 10 bases and J 6 bases; nucleotides not matched to a gene: 7. V gene TRBV10-3 combines with J gene TRBJ2-1; 9 nucleotides align to TRBD1. The receptor was isolated from a young woman with Graves' hyperthyroidism that later progressed to Graves' ophthalmopathy. The sample comprised blood. The CDR3 DNA is TGTGCCACCCGGGACAGGGTTCTCAATGAGCAGTTCTTC. Protein sequence: CATRDRVLNEQFF.